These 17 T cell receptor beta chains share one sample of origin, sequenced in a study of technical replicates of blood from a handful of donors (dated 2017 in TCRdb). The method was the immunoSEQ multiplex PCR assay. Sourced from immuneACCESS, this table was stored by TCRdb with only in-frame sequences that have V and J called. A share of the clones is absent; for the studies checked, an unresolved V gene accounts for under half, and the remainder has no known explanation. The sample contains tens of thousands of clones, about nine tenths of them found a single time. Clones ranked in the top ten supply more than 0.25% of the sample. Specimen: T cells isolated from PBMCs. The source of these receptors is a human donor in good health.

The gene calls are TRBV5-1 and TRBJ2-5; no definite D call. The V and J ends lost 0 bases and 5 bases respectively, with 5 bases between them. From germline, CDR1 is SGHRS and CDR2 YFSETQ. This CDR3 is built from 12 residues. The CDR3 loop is CASSLARETQYF. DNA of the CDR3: TGCGCCAGCAGCTTGGCCCGGGAGACCCAGTACTTC. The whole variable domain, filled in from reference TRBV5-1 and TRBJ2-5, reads KAGVTQTPRYLIKTRGQQVTLSCSPISGHRSVSWYQQTPGQGLQFLFEYFSETQRNKGNFPGRFSGRQFSNSRSEMNVSTLELGDSALYLCASSLARETQYFGPGTRLLVL.

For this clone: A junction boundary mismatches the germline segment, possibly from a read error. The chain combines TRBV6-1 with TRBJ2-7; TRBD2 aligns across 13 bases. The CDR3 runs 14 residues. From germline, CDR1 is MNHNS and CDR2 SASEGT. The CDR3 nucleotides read TGTGCCAGCAGTGATTCGGGACTAGCGGGACCCTGGGACTTC. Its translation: CASSDSGLAGPWDF.

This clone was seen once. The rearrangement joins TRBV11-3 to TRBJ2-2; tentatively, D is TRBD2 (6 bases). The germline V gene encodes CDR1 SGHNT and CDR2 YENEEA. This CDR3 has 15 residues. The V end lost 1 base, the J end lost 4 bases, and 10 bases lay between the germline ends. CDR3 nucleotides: TGTGCCAGCAGCTTAGGTTTCGGGGGCACCGGGGAGCTGTTTTTT. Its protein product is CASSLGFGGTGELFF. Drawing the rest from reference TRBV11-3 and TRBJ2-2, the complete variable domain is EAGVVQSPRYKIIEKKQPVAFWCNPISGHNTLYWYLQNLGQGPELLIRYENEEAVDDSQLPKDRFSAERLKGVDSTLKIQPAELGDSAVYLCASSLGFGGTGELFFGEGSRLTVL.

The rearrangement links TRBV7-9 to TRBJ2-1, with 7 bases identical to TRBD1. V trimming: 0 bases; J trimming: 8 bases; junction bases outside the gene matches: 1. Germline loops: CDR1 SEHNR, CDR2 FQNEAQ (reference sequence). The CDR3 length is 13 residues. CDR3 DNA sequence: TGTGCCAGCAGCTTAGCCGACAGGGATGAGCAGTTCTTC. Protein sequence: CASSLADRDEQFF.

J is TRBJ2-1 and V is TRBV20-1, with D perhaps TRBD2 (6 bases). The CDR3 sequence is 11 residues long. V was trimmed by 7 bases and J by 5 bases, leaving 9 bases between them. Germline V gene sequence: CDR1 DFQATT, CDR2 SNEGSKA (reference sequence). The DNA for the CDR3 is TGCAGTGAGGCGGGGAACAATGAGCAGTTCTTC. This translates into CSEAGNNEQFF.

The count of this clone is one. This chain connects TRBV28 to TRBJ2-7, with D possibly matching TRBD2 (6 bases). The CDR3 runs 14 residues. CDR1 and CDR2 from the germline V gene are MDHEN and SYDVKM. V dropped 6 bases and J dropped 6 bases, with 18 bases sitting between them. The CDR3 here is CASSLAERDCEQYF. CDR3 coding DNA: TGTGCCAGCAGCTTAGCGGAGAGGGACTGCGAGCAGTACTTC.

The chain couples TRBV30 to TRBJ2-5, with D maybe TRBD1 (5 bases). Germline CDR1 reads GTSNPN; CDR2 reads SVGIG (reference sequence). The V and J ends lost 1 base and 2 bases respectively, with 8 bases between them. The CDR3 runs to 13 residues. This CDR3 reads CAWSATVQETQYF. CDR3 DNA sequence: TGTGCCTGGAGTGCGACAGTTCAAGAGACCCAGTACTTC.

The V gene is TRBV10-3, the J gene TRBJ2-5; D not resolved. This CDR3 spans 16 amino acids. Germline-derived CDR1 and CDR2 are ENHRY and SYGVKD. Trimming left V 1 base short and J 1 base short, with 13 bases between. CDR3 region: CAISELADRSQETQYF. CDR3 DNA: TGTGCCATCAGTGAGTTGGCAGATCGGAGCCAAGAGACCCAGTACTTC.

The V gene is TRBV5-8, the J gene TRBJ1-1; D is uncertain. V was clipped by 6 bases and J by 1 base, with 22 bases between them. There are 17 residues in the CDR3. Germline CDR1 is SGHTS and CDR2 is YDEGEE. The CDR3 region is CASIENRGRGENTEAFF. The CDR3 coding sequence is TGTGCCAGCATCGAAAACCGGGGTCGGGGAGAGAACACTGAAGCTTTCTTT.

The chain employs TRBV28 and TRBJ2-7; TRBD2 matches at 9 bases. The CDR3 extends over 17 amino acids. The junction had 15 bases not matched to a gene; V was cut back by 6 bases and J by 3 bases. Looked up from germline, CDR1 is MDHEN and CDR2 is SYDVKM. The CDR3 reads CASREGTSTLVDYEQYF. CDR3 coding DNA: TGTGCCAGCAGGGAGGGGACTAGCACCCTCGTTGACTACGAGCAGTACTTC.

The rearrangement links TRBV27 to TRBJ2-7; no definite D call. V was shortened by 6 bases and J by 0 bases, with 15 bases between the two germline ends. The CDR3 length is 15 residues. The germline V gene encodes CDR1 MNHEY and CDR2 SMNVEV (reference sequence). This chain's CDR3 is CASRTTTESSYEQYF. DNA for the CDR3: TGTGCCAGCAGGACGACCACAGAGAGCTCCTACGAGCAGTACTTC.

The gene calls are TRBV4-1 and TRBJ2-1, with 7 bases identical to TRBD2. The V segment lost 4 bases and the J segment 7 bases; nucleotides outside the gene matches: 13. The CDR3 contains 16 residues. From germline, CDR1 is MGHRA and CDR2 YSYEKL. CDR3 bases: TGCGCCAGCAGCCCTCAAGCGGGTGGGAGGGTAAATGAGCAGTTCTTC. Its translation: CASSPQAGGRVNEQFF.

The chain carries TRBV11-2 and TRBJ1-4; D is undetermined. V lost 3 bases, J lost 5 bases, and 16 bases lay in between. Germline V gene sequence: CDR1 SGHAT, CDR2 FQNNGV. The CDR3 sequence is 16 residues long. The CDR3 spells CASSLGYGGGNEKLFF. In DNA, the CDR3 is TGTGCCAGCAGCTTGGGTTACGGAGGCGGAAATGAAAAACTGTTTTTT.

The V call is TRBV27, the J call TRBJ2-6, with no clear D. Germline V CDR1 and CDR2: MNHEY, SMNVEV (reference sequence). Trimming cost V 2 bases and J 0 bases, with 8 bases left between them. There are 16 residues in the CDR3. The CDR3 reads CASSLRVGSGANVLTF. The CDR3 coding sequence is TGTGCCAGCAGTTTACGGGTGGGCTCTGGGGCCAACGTCCTGACTTTC. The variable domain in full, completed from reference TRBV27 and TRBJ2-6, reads EAQVTQNPRYLITVTGKKLTVTCSQNMNHEYMSWYRQDPGLGLRQIYYSMNVEVTDKGDVPEGYKVSRKEKRNFPLILESPSPNQTSLYFCASSLRVGSGANVLTFGAGSRLTVL.

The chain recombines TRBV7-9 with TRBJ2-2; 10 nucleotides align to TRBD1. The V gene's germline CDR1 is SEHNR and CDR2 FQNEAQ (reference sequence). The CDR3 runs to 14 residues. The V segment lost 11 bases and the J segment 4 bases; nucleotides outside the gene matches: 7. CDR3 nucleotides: TGTGCCGCACCGGGACAGGGGCGCACCGGGGAGCTGTTTTTT. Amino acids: CAAPGQGRTGELFF.

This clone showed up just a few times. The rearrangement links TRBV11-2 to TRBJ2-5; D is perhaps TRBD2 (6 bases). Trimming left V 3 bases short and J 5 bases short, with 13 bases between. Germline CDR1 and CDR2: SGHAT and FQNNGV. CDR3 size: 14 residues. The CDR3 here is CASSFPGLGETQYF. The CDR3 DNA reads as TGTGCCAGCAGCTTCCCGGGACTCGGGGAGACCCAGTACTTC. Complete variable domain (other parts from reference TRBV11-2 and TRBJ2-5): EAGVAQSPRYKIIEKRQSVAFWCNPISGHATLYWYQQILGQGPKLLIQFQNNGVVDDSQLPKDRFSAERLKGVDSTLKIQPAKLEDSAVYLCASSFPGLGETQYFGPGTRLLVL.

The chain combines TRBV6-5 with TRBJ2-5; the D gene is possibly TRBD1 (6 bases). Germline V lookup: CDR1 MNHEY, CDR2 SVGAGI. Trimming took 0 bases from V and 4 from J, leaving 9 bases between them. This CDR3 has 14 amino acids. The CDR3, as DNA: TGTGCCAGCAGTTACTCGACAGGTAGAGAGACCCAGTACTTC. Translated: CASSYSTGRETQYF.